This T cell receptor beta chain was sequenced for a study of cytomegalovirus exposure and HLA in healthy donors. Study background: The 550 to 800 first-cohort repertoires and the 130 or so validation repertoires shared the same platform, a later analysis reported.

Sequencing used immunoSEQ multiplex PCR; TCRdb keeps in-frame clones, though not all of them. The top ten clones hold over 0.95% of a sample with some 180,000 clones, about three quarters of them seen once. The study, taken as a whole, reports: Investigators reported 164 TCR beta chains as tied to cytomegalovirus. Reported results showed that the classifier diagnosed cytomegalovirus status with high specificity and sensitivity. First-cohort TCR clusters tended to co-occur in the 130 or so validation repertoires, a later analysis found.

The J segment lost 6 bases and the V segment lost 10 bases, leaving 18 bases of the junction unmatched. The CDR3 sequence is 17 residues long. Germline V CDR1 and CDR2: SGHVS, FQNEAQ. In regard to this clone: Its target is not known.

Sequences were obtained from PBMCs. This TCR was sampled from a woman aged 25 to 45 in good health and CMV-seronegative. The chain joins TRBV7-8 to TRBJ1-3; the match to TRBD1 covers 10 bases. CDR3 coding DNA: TGTGCCACCAGGGGGGACAGGGGCGACCAGGGGGCAAACACCATATATTTT. Its translation is CATRGDRGDQGANTIYF. The whole variable domain, remainder taken from reference TRBV7-8 and TRBJ1-3, is GAGVSQSPRYKVAKRGQDVALRCDPISGHVSLFWYQQALGQGPEFLTYFQNEAQLDKSGLPSDRFFAERPEGSVSTLKIQRTQQEDSAVYLCATRGDRGDQGANTIYFGEGSWLTVV.